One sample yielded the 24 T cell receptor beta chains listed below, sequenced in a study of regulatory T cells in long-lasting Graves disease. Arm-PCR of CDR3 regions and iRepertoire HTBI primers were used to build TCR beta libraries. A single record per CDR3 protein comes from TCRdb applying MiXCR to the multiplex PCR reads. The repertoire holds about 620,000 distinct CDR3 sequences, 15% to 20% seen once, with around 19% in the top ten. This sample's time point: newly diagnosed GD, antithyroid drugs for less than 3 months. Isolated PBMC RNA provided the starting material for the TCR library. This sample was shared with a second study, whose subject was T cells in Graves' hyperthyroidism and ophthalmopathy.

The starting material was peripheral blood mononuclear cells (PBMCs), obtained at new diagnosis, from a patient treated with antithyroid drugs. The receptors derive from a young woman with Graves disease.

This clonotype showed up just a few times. The CDR3 DNA reads TGTGCCTGGAGTGTTCTTGTCGGTACTGAGCAGTTCTTC. Translated: CAWSVLVGTEQFF. The genes are TRBV30 and TRBJ2-1; D call uncertain. The germline CDR1 and CDR2 sequences are GTSNPN and SVGIG (reference sequence). The germline V and J ends were trimmed by 0 bases and 9 bases, with 12 bases remaining between them. This CDR3 comprises 13 residues.

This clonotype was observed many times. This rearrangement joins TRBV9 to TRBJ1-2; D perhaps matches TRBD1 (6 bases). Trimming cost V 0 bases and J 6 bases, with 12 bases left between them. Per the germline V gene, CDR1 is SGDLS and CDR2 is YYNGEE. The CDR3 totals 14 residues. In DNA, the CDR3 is TGTGCCAGCAGCGTAGTTCCAGGGGAGAATGGCTACACCTTC. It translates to CASSVVPGENGYTF.

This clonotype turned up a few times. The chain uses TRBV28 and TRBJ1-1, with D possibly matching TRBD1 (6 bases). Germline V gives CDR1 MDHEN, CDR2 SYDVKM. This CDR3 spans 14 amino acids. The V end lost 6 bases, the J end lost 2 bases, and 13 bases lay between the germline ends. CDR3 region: CASRPPQGNTEAFF. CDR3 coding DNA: TGTGCCAGCAGGCCTCCACAGGGAAACACTGAAGCTTTCTTT.

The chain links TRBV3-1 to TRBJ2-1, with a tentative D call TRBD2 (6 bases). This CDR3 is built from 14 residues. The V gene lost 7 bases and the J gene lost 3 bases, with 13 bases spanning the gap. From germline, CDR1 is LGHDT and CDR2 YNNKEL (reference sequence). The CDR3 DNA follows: TGTGCCAGCAACCAGGTGGGGGGCTACAATGAGCAGTTCTTC. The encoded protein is CASNQVGGYNEQFF.

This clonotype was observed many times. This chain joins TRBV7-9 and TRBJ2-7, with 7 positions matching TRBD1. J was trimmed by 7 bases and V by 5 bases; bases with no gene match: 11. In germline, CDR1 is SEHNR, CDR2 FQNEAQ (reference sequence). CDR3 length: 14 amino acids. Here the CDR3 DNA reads TGTGCCAGCAGCCCCGGGGACAGAACAACGGAGCAGTACTTC. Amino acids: CASSPGDRTTEQYF. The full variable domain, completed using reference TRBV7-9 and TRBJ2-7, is DTGVSQNPRHKITKRGQNVTFRCDPISEHNRLYWYRQTLGQGPEFLTYFQNEAQLEKSRLLSDRFSAERPKGSFSTLEIQRTEQGDSAMYLCASSPGDRTTEQYFGPGTRLTVT.

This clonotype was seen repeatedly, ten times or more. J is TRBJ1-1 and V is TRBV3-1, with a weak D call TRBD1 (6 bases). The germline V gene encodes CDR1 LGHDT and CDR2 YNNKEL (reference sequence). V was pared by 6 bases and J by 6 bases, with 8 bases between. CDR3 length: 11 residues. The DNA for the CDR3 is TGTGCCAGCAGGCAGGGGCCTGAAGCTTTCTTT. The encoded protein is CASRQGPEAFF.

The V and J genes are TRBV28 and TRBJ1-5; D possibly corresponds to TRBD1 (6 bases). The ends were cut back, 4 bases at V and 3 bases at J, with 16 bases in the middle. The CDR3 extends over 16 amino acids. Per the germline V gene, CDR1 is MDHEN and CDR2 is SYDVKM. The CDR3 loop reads CASSSIFQGYNQPQHF. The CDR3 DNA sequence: TGTGCCAGCAGTTCCATCTTTCAGGGGTACAATCAGCCCCAGCATTTT. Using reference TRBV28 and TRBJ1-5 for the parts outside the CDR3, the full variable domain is DVKVTQSSRYLVKRTGEKVFLECVQDMDHENMFWYRQDPGLGLRLIYFSYDVKMKEKGDIPEGYSVSREKKERFSLILESASTNQTSMYLCASSSIFQGYNQPQHFGDGTRLSIL.

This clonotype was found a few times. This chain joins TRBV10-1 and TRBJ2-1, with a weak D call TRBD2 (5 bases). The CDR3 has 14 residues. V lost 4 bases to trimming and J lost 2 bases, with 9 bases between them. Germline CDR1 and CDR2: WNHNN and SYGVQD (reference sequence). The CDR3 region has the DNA TGCGCCAGCAGTGGGACGGAGGCCTACAATGAGCAGTTCTTC. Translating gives CASSGTEAYNEQFF.

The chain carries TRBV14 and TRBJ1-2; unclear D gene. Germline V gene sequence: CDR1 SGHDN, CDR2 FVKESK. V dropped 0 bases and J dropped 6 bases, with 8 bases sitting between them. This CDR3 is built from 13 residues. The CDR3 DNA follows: TGTGCCAGCAGCCAAGATGGGAGGAATGGCTACACCTTC. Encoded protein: CASSQDGRNGYTF. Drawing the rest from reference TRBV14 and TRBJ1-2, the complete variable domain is EAGVTQFPSHSVIEKGQTVTLRCDPISGHDNLYWYRRVMGKEIKFLLHFVKESKQDESGMPNNRFLAERTGGTYSTLKVQPAELEDSGVYFCASSQDGRNGYTFGSGTRLTVV.

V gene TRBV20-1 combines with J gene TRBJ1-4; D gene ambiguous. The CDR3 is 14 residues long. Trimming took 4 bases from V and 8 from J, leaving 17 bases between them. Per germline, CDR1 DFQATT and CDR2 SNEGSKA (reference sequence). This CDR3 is CSATILGVSEKLFF. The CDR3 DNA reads TGCAGTGCTACGATCCTCGGGGTTTCGGAAAAACTGTTTTTT.

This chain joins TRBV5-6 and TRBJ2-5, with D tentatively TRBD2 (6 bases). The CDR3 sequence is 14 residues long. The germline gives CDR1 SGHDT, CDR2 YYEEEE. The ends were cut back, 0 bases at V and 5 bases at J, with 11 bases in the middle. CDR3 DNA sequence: TGTGCCAGCAGCTTGGATGGGGCGGGGGAGACCCAGTACTTC. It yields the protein CASSLDGAGETQYF.

The CDR3 sequence: CASSVGGREADTQYF. In DNA, the CDR3 is TGTGCCAGCAGCGTAGGCGGGAGGGAGGCAGATACGCAGTATTTT. The rearrangement links TRBV9 to TRBJ2-3, with 9 nucleotides matching TRBD2. The CDR3 contains 15 residues. Trimming took 0 bases from V and 4 from J; bases not matched to a gene: 3. CDR1 and CDR2 (germline): SGDLS, YYNGEE.

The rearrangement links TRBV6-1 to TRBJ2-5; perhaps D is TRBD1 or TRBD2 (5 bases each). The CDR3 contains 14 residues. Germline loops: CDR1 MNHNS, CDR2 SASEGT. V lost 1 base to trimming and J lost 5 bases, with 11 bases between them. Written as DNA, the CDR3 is TGTGCCAGCAGTGAAGTTTTCGGGGCTGAGACCCAGTACTTC. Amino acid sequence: CASSEVFGAETQYF.

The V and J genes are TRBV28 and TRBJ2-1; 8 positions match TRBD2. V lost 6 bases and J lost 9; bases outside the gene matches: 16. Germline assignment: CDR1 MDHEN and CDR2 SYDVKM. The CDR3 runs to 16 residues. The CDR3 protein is CASRGSSGSGYGEQFF. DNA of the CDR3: TGTGCCAGCAGGGGGTCGAGCGGGAGTGGTTATGGTGAGCAGTTCTTC.

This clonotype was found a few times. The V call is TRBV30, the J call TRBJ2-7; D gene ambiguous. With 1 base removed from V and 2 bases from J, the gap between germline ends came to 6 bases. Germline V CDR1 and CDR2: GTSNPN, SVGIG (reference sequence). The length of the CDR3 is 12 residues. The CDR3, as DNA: TGTGCCTGGAGTGGGAGCGCCTACGAGCAGTACTTC. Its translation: CAWSGSAYEQYF. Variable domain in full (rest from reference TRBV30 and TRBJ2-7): SQTIHQWPATLVQPVGSPLSLECTVEGTSNPNLYWYRQAAGRGLQLLFYSVGIGQISSEVPQNLSASRPQDRQFILSSKKLLLSDSGFYLCAWSGSAYEQYFGPGTRLTVT.

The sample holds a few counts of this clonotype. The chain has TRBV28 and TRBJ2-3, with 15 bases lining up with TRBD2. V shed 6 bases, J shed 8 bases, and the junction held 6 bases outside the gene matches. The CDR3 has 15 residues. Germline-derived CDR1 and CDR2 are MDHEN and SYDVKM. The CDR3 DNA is TGTGCCAGCAGATATGGACTAGCGGGAGGGGCTACGCAGTATTTT. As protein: CASRYGLAGGATQYF.

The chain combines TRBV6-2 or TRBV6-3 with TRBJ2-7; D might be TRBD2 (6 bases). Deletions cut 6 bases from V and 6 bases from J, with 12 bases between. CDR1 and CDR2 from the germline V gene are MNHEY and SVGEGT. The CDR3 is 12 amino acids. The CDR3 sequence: CASRTSDSEQYF. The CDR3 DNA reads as TGTGCCAGCAGGACTAGTGATAGCGAGCAGTACTTC.

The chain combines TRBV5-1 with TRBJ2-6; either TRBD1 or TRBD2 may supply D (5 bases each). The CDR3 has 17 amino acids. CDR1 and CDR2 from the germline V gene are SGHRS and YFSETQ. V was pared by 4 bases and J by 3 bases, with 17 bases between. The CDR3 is CASSPWQGADGANVLTF. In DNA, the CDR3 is TGCGCCAGCAGCCCTTGGCAGGGAGCAGATGGGGCCAACGTCCTGACTTTC.

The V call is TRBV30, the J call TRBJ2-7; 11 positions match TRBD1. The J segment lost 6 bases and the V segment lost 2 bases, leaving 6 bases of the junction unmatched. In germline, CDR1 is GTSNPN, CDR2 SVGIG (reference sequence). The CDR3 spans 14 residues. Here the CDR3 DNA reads TGTGCCTGGAGTTTCGGGACAGGGGGGTCCGAGCAGTACTTC. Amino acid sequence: CAWSFGTGGSEQYF.

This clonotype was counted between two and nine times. CDR3 DNA sequence: TGTGCCAGCAGCTCAGGACTAGAGGTTCGAACCGGGGAGCTGTTTTTT. This codes for CASSSGLEVRTGELFF. V and J are TRBV11-3 and TRBJ2-2, with 7 nucleotides matching TRBD2. Germline V gene lookup returns CDR1 SGHNT and CDR2 YENEEA. V was clipped by 4 bases and J by 5 bases; unmatched bases: 10. The CDR3 is 16 residues long. Full variable domain (outside the CDR3, taken from reference TRBV11-3 and TRBJ2-2): EAGVVQSPRYKIIEKKQPVAFWCNPISGHNTLYWYLQNLGQGPELLIRYENEEAVDDSQLPKDRFSAERLKGVDSTLKIQPAELGDSAVYLCASSSGLEVRTGELFFGEGSRLTVL.

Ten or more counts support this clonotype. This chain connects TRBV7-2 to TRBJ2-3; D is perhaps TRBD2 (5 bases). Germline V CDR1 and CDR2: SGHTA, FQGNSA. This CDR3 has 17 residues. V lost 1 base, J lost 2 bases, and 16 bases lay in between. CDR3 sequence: CASSLVLGGGPTDTQYF. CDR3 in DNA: TGTGCCAGCAGCTTAGTTCTCGGAGGCGGGCCCACAGATACGCAGTATTTT.

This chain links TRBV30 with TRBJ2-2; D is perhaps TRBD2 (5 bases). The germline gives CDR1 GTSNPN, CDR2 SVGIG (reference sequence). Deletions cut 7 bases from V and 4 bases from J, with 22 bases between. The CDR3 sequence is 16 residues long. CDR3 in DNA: TGTGCCTTCTCCCCCTATAGCGCCTCGGGCACCGGGGAGCTGTTTTTT. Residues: CAFSPYSASGTGELFF.

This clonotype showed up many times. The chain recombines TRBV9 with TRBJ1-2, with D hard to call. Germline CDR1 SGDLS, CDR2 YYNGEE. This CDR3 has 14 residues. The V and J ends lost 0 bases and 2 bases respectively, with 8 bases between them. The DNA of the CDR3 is TGTGCCAGCAGCGTAGGTAGGGTCAACTATGGCTACACCTTC. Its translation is CASSVGRVNYGYTF. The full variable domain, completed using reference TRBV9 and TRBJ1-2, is DSGVTQTPKHLITATGQRVTLRCSPRSGDLSVYWYQQSLDQGLQFLIQYYNGEERAKGNILERFSAQQFPDLHSELNLSSLELGDSALYFCASSVGRVNYGYTFGSGTRLTVV.

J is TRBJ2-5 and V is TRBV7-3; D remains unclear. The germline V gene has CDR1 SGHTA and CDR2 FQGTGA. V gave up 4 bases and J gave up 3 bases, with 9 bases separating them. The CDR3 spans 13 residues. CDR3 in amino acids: CASSYGVEETQYF. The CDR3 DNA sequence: TGTGCCAGCAGCTATGGTGTTGAAGAGACCCAGTACTTC.